This T cell receptor beta chain comes out of a study of blood T cell repertoires in COVID-19. Profiled with immunoSEQ multiplex PCR; TCRdb holds only in-frame clones, not every one. The sample records over 200,000 clones, roughly 88% being singletons. The V gene's germline CDR1 is MGHDK and CDR2 SYGVNS. This CDR3 region has 17 residues. Unmatched junction bases numbered 12, after V lost 4 bases and J lost 3 bases. The chain is built from TRBV25-1 and TRBJ2-1; 7 nucleotides line up with TRBD2. The origin of this receptor is a woman aged 45-59 years who had recovered from COVID-19. Material: PBMCs or T cells enriched from blood (not recorded which). This CDR3 reads CASSVGMGRADYNEQFF. The CDR3 coding sequence is TGTGCCAGCAGTGTGGGGATGGGGAGGGCCGACTACAATGAGCAGTTCTTC. Drawing the rest from reference TRBV25-1 and TRBJ2-1, the complete variable domain is EADIYQTPRYLVIGTGKKITLECSQTMGHDKMYWYQQDPGMELHLIHYSYGVNSTEKGDLSSESTVSRIRTEHFPLTLESARPSHTSQYLCASSVGMGRADYNEQFFGPGTRLTVL.